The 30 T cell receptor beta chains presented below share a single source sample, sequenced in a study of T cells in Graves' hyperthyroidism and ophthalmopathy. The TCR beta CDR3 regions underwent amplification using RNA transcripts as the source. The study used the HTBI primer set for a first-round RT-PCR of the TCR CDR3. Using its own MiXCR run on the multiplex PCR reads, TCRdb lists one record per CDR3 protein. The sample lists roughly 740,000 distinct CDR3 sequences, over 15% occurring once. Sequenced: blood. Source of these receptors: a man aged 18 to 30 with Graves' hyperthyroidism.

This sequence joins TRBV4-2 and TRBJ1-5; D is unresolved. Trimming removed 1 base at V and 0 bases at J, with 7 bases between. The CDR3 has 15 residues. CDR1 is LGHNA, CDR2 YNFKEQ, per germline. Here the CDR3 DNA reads TGTGCCAGCAGCCAAGGACCGTATAGCAATCAGCCCCAGCATTTT. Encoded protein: CASSQGPYSNQPQHF.

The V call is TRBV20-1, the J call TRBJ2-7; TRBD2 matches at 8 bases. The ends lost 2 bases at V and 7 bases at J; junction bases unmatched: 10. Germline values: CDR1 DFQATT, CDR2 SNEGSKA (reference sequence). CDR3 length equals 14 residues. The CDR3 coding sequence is TGCAGTGCTAGATTGGTAGCGGGAACAAGTGAGCAGTACTTC. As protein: CSARLVAGTSEQYF.

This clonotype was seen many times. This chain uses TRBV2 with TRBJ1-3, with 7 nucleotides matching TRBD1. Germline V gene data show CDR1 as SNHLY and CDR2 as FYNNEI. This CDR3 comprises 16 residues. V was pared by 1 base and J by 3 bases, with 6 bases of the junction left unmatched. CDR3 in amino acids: CASSEVIGGRGNTIYF. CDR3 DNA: TGTGCCAGCAGTGAAGTAATAGGGGGCCGTGGAAACACCATATATTTT.

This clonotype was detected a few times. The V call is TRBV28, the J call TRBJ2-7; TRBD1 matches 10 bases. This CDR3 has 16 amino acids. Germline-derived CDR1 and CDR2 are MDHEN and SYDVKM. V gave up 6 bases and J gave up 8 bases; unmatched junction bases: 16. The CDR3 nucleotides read TGTGCCAGCAGCCCGCCCCCCGGACAGGGGGGCCCGAAGCAGTACTTC. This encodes CASSPPPGQGGPKQYF.

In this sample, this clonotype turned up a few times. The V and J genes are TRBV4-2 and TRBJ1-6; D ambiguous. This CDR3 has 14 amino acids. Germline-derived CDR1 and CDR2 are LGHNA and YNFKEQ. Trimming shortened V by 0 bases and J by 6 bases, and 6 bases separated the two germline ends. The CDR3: CASSQDHSNSPLHF. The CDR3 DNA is TGTGCCAGCAGCCAAGATCACAGTAATTCACCCCTCCACTTT.

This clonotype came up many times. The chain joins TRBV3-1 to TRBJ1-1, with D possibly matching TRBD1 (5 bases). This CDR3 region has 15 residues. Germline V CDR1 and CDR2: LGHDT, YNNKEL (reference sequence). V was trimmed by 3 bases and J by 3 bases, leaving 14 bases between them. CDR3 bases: TGTGCCAGCAGCCACCAGGGAATTGGGGACACTGAAGCTTTCTTT. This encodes CASSHQGIGDTEAFF.

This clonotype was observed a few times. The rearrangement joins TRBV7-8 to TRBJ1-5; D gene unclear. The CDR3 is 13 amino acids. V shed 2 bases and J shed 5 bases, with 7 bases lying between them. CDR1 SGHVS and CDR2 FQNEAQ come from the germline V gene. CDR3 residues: CASSLLRDQPQHF. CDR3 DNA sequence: TGTGCCAGCAGCTTACTTAGGGATCAGCCCCAGCATTTT.

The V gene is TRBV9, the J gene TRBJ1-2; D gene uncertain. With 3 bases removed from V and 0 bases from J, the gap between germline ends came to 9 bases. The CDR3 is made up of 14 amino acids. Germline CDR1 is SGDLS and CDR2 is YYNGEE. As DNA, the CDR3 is TGTGCCAGCAGCGGCACCGGAACTAACTATGGCTACACCTTC. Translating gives CASSGTGTNYGYTF.

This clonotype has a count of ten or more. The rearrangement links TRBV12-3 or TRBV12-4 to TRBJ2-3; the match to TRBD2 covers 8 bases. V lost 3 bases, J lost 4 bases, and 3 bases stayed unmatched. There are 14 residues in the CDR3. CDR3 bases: TGTGCCAGCAGTTTGAGCGGGGGACCAGATACGCAGTATTTT. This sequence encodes CASSLSGGPDTQYF.

Written as DNA, the CDR3 is TGTGCCAGCAGCCTCGGACAGATATTAAAGGAGCAGTACTTC. Amino acid sequence: CASSLGQILKEQYF. The rearrangement joins TRBV11-2 to TRBJ2-7; possibly TRBD1 for D (6 bases). This CDR3 spans 14 amino acids. V was cut by 5 bases and J by 7 bases, with 18 bases left in between. CDR1 SGHAT and CDR2 FQNNGV come from the germline V gene. Full variable domain (missing parts from reference TRBV11-2 and TRBJ2-7): EAGVAQSPRYKIIEKRQSVAFWCNPISGHATLYWYQQILGQGPKLLIQFQNNGVVDDSQLPKDRFSAERLKGVDSTLKIQPAKLEDSAVYLCASSLGQILKEQYFGPGTRLTVT.

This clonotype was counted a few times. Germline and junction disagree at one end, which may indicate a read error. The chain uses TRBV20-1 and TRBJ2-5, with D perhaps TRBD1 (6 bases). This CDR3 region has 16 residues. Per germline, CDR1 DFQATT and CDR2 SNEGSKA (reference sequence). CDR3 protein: CSARDSKRDISETRYF. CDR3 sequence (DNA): TGCAGTGCTAGAGATAGTAAACGGGACATCTCAGAGACCCGGTACTTC.

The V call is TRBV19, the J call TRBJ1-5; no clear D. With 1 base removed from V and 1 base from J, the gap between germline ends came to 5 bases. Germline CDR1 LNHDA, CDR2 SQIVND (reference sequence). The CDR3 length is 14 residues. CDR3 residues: CASSIVGSNQPQHF. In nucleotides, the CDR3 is TGTGCCAGTAGTATAGTGGGGAGCAATCAGCCCCAGCATTTT.

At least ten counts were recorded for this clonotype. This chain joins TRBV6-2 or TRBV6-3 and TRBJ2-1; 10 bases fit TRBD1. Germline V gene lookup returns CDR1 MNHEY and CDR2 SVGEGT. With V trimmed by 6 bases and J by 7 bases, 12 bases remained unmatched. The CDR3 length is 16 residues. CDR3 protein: CASRVRQGAGRNEQFF. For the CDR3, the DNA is TGTGCCAGCAGAGTGAGACAGGGGGCGGGCAGGAATGAGCAGTTCTTC.

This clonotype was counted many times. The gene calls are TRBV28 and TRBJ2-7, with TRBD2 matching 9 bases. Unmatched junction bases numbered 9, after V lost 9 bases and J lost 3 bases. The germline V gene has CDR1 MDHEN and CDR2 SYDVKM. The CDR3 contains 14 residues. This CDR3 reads CASSLAGVRYEQYF. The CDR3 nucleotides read TGTGCCAGTTCCTTAGCGGGAGTCCGCTACGAGCAGTACTTC. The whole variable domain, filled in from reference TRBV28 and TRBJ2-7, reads DVKVTQSSRYLVKRTGEKVFLECVQDMDHENMFWYRQDPGLGLRLIYFSYDVKMKEKGDIPEGYSVSREKKERFSLILESASTNQTSMYLCASSLAGVRYEQYFGPGTRLTVT.

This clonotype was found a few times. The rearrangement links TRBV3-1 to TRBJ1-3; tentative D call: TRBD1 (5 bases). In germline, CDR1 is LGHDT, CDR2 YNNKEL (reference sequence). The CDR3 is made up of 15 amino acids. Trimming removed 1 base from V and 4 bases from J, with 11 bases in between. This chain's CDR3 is CASSQGPRAGNTIYF. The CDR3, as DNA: TGTGCCAGCAGCCAAGGACCCAGGGCGGGAAACACCATATATTTT.

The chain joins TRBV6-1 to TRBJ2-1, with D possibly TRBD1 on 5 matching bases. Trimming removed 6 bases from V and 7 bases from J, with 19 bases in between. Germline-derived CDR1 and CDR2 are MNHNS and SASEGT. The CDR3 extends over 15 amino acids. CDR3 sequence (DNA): TGTGCCAGCAGCAAAGGGGTTCCTGTGGGTAATGAGCAGTTCTTC. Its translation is CASSKGVPVGNEQFF.

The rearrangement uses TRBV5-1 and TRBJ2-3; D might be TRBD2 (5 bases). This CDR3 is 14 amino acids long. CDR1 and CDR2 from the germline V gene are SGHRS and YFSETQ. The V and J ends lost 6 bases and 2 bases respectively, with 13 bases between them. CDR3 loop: CASNERPFTDTQYF. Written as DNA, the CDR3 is TGCGCCAGCAACGAGCGGCCCTTCACAGATACGCAGTATTTT.

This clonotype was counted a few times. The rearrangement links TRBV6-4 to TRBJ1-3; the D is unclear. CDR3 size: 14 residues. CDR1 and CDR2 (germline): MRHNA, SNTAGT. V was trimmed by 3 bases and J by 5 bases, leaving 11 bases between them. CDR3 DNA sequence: TGTGCCAGCAGTGAAGAGGTCCTTAGAAACACCATATATTTT. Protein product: CASSEEVLRNTIYF.

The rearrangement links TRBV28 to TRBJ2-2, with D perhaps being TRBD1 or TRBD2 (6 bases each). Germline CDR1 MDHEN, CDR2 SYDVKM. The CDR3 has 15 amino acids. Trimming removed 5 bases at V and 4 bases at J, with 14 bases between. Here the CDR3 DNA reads TGTGCCAGCAGTCCCGTAGGGGGGCGCACCGGGGAGCTGTTTTTT. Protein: CASSPVGGRTGELFF.

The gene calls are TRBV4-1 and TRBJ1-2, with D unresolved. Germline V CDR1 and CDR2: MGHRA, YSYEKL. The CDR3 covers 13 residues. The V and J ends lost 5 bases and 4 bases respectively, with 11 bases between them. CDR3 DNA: TGCGCCAGCAGCGAGCCCGAGGGCTATGGCTACACCTTC. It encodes CASSEPEGYGYTF.

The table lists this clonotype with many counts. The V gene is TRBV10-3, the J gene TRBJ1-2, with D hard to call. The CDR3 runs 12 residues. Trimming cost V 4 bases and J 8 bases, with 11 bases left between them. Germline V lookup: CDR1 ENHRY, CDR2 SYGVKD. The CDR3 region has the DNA TGTGCCATCAGTGCAAGAGACAAGGGCTACACCTTC. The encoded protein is CAISARDKGYTF.

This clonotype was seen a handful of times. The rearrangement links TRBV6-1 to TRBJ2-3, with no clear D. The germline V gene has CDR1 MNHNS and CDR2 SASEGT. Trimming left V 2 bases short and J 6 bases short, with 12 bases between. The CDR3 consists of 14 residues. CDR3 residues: CASSELQEGDTQYF. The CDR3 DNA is TGTGCCAGCAGTGAACTCCAGGAAGGGGATACGCAGTATTTT.

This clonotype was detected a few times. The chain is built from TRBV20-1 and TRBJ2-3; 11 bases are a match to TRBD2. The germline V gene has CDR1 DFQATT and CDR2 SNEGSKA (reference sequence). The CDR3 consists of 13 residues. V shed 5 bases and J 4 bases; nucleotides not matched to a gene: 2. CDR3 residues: CSAVAGGPDTQYF. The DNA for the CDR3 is TGCAGTGCTGTAGCGGGAGGGCCAGATACGCAGTATTTT.

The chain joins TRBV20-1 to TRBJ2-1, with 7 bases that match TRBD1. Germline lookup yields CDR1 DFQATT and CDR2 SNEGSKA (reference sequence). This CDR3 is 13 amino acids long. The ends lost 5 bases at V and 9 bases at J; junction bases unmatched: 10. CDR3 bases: TGCAGTGCTCCGGGACAGACTACATTTGAGCAGTTCTTC. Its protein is CSAPGQTTFEQFF.

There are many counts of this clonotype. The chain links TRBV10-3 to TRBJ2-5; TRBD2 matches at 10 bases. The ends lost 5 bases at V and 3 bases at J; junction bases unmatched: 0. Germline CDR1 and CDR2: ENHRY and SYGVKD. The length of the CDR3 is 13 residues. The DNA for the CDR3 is TGTGCCATCAGTACTAGCGGGGAAGAGACCCAGTACTTC. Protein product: CAISTSGEETQYF.

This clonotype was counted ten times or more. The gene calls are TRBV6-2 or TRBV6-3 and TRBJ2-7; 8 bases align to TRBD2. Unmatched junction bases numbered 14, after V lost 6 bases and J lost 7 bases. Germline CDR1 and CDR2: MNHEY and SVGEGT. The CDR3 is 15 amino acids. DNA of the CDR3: TGTGCCAGCAGCTATCTACCAGCGGGAGCTGGTGAGCAGTACTTC. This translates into CASSYLPAGAGEQYF.

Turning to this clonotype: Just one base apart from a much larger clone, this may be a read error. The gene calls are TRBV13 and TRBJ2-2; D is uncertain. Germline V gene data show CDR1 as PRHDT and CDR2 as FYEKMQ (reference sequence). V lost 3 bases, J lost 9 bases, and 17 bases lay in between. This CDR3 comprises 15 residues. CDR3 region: CASSLYTPRTRELFF. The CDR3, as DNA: TGTGCCAGCAGCTTGTACACCCCGAGAACCAGGGAGCTGTTTTTT.

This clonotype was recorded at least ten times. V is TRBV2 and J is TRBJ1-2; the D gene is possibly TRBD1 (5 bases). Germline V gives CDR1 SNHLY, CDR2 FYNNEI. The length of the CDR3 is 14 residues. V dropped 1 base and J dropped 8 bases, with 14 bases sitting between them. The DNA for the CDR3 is TGTGCCAGCAGTGAAGAGGGAGGGGAGGGCGGCTACACCTTC. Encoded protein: CASSEEGGEGGYTF.

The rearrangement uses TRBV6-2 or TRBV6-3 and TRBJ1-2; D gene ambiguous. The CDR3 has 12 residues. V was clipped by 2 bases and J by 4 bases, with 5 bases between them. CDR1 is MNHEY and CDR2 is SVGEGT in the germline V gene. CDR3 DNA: TGTGCCAGCAGTTACGGGGTCTATGGCTACACCTTC. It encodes CASSYGVYGYTF.

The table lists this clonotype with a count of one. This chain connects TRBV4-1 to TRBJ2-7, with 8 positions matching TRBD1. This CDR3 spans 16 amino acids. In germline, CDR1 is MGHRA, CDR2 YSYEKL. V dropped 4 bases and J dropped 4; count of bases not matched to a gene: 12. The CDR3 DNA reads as TGCGCCAGCAGCCTCGACGGGACAGGCGTTTCTTACGAGCAGTACTTC. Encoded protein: CASSLDGTGVSYEQYF.